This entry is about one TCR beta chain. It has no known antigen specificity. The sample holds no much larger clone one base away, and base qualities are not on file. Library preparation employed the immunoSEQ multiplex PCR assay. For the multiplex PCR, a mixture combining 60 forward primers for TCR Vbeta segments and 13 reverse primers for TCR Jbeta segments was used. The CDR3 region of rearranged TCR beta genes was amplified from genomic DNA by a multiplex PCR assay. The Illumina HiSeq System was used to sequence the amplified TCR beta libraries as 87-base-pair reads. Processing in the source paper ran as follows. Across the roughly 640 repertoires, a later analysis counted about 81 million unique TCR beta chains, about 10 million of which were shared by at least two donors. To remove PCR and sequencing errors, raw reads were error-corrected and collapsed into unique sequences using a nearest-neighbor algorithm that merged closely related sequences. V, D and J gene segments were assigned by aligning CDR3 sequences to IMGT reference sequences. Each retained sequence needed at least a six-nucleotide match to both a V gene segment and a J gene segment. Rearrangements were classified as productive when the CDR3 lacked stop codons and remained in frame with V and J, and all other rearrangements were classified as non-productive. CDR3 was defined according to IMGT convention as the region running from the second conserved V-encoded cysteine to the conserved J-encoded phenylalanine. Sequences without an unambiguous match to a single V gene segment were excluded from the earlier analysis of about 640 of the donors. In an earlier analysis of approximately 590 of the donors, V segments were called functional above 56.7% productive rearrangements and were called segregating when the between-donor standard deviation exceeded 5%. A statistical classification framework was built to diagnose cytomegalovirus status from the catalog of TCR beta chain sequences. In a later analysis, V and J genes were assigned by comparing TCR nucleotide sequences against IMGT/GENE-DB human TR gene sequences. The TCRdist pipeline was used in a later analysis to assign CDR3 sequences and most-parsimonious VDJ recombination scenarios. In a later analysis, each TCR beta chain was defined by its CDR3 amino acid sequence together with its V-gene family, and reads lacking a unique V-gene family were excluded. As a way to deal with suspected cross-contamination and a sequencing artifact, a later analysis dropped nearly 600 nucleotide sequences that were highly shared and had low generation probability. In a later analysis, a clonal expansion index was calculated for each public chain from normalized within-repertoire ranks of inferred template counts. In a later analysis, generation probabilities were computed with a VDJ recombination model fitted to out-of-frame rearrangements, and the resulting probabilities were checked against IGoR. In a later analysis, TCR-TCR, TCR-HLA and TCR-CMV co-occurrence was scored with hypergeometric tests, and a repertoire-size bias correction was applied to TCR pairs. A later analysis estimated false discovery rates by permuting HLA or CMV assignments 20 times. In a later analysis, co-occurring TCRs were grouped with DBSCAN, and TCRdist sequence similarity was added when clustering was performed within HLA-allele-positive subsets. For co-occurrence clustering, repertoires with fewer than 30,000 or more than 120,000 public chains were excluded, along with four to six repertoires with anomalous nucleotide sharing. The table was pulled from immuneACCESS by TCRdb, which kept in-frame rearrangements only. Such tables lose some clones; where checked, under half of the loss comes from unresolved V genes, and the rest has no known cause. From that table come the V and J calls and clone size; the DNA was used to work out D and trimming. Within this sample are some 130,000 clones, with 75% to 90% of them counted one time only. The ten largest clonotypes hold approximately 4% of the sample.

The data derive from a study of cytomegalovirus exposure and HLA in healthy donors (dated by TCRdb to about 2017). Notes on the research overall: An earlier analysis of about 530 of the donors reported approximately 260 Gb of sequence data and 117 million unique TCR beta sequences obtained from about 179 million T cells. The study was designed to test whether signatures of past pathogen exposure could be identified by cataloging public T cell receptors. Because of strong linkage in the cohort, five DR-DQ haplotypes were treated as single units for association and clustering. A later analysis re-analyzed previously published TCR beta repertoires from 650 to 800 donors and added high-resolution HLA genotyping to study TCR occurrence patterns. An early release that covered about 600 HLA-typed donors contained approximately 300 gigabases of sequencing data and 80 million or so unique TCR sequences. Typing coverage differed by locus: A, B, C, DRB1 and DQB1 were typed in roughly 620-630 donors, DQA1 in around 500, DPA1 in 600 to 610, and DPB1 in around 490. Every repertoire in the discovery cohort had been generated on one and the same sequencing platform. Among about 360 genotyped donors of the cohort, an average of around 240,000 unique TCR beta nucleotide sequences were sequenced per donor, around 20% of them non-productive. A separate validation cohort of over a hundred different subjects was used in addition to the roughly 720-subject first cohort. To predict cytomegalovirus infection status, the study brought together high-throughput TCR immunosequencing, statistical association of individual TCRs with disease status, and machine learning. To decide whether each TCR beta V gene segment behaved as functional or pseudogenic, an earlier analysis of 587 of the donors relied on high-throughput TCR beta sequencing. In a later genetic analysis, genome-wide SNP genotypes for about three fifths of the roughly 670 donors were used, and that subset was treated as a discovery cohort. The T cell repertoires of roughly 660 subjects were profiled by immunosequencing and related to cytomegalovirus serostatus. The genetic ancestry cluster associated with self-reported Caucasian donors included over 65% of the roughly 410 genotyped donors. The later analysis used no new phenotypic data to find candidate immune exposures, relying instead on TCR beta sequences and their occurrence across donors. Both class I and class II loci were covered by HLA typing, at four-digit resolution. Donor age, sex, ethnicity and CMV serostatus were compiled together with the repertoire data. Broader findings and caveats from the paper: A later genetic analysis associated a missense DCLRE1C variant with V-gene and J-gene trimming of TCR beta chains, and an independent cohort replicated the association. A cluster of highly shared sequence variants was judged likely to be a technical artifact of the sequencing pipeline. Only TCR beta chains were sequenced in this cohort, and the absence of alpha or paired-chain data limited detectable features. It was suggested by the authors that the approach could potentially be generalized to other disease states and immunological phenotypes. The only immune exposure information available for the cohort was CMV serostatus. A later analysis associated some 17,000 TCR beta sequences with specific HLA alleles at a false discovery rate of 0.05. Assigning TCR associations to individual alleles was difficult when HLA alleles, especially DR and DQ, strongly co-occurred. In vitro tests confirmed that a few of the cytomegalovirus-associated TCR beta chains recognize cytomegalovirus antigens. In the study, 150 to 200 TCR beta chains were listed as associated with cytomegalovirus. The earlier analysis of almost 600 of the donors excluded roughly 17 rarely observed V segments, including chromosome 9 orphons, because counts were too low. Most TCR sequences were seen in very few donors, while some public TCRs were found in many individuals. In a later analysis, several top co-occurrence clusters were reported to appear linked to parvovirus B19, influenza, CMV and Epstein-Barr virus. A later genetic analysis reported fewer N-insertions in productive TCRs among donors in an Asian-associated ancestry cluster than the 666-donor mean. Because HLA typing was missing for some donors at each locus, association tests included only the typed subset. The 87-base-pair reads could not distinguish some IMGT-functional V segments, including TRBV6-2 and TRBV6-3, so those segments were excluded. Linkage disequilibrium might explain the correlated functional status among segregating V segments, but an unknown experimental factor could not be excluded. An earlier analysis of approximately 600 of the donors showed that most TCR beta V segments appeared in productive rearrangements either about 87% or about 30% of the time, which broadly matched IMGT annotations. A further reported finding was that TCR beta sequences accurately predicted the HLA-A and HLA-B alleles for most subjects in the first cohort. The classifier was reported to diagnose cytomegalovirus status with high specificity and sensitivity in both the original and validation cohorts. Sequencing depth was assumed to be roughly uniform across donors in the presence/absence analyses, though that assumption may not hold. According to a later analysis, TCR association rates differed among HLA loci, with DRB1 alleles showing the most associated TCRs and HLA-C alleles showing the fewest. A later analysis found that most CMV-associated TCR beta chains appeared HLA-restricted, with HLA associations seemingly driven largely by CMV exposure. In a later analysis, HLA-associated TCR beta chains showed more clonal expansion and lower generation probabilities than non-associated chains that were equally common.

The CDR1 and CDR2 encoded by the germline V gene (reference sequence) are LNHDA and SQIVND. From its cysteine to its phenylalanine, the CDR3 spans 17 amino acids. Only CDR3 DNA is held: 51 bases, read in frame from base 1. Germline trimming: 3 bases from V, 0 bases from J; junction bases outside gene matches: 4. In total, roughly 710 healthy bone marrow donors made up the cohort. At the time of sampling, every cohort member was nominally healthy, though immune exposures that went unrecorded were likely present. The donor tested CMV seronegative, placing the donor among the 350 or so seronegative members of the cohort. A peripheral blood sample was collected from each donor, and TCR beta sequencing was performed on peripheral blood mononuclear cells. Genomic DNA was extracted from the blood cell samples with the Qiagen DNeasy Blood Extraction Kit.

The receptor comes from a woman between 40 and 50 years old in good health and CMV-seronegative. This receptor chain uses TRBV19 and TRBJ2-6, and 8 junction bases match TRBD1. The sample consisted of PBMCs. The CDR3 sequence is CASSIRQGISGANVLTF. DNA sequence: TGTGCCAGTAGTATTAGACAGGGGATCTCTGGGGCCAACGTCCTGACTTTC.